Shown below are 14 T cell receptor beta chains from a single sample sequenced in a study of T cell changes during pregnancy in multiple sclerosis. Using immunoSEQ multiplex PCR, the repertoire was profiled, and TCRdb retains in-frame clones only, with some absent. The table lists 25,000 to 35,000 clones, around nine tenths of them singletons. Sequences were derived from CD4+ T cells from peripheral blood mononuclear cells, sampled in the second trimester of pregnancy. All receptors derive from a female donor in good health, enrolled as a control in a pregnancy study.

This clone was found once. The rearrangement uses TRBV6-1 and TRBJ2-7; 7 bases are a match to TRBD1. CDR3 length: 15 amino acids. From germline, CDR1 is MNHNS and CDR2 SASEGT. V trimming: 6 bases; J trimming: 2 bases; junction bases outside the gene matches: 10. CDR3 nucleotides: TGTGCCAGCAGGCCAGTCTCGGGACAGCCCTACGAGCAGTACTTC. This encodes CASRPVSGQPYEQYF.

V and J are TRBV30 and TRBJ2-1; D is possibly TRBD2 (5 bases). Germline CDR1 and CDR2: GTSNPN and SVGIG (reference sequence). This CDR3 is 13 amino acids long. V lost 0 bases and J 9 bases, leaving 12 bases between the germline ends. CDR3 in DNA: TGTGCCTGGAGTGTAGGACCACGGGGTGAGCAGTTCTTC. It translates to CAWSVGPRGEQFF.

V is TRBV5-8 and J is TRBJ1-2; D call uncertain. Germline V gene sequence: CDR1 SGHTS, CDR2 YDEGEE. The V end was cut by 1 base, the J end by 2 bases, with 6 bases between. The CDR3 contains 13 residues. This CDR3 reads CASSLTVNYGYTF. The CDR3 DNA follows: TGTGCCAGCAGCTTGACAGTGAACTATGGCTACACCTTC.

The gene calls are TRBV7-8 and TRBJ2-6; D perhaps matches TRBD1 (6 bases). The germline V and J ends were trimmed by 2 bases and 4 bases, with 18 bases remaining between them. Germline V gives CDR1 SGHVS, CDR2 FQNEAQ. The CDR3 loop spans 18 amino acids. The CDR3 DNA follows: TGTGCCAGCAGCTTATTTAGGCCAGGGGTAAGCGGGGCCAACGTCCTGACTTTC. Amino acid sequence: CASSLFRPGVSGANVLTF.

This clone was recorded a few times. The chain has TRBV6-5 and TRBJ2-3; D gene unclear. This CDR3 is built from 14 residues. V was cut by 5 bases and J by 4 bases, with 13 bases left in between. Germline-derived CDR1 and CDR2 are MNHEY and SVGAGI. CDR3 DNA: TGTGCCAGCAGTCCAATACTATCCGCAGATACGCAGTATTTT. It codes for CASSPILSADTQYF.

J is TRBJ2-7 and V is TRBV5-4, with 8 bases lining up with TRBD1. Per the germline V gene, CDR1 is SGHNT and CDR2 is YYREEE (reference sequence). CDR3 length: 13 amino acids. V lost 0 bases to trimming and J lost 7 bases; unmatched junction nucleotides: 3. The CDR3 reads CASSLGGTGEQYF. The CDR3 DNA is TGTGCCAGCAGCTTGGGAGGGACAGGAGAGCAGTACTTC.

The chain couples TRBV9 to TRBJ2-1; 8 nucleotides match TRBD2. The CDR3 contains 16 residues. Losses at the gene ends were 4 bases for V and 8 bases for J; bases not matched to a gene: 14. Germline-derived CDR1 and CDR2 are SGDLS and YYNGEE. This chain's CDR3 is CASSLTGTRPKDEQFF. The CDR3 DNA is TGTGCCAGCAGCTTAACCGGGACTAGACCCAAAGATGAGCAGTTCTTC.

J is TRBJ1-2 and V is TRBV5-4; 7 bases line up with TRBD1. V shed 2 bases, J shed 4 bases, and the junction held 11 bases outside the gene matches. Germline values: CDR1 SGHNT, CDR2 YYREEE (reference sequence). The CDR3 sequence is 16 residues long. CDR3 sequence (DNA): TGTGCCAGCAGCTTAGGGCAGGGGGTCCTTTTCTATGGCTACACCTTC. It is translated as CASSLGQGVLFYGYTF.

The V call is TRBV30, the J call TRBJ2-3, with TRBD1 identical over 7 bases. V lost 7 bases and J lost 2; bases outside the gene matches: 6. This CDR3 is 13 amino acids long. In germline, CDR1 is GTSNPN, CDR2 SVGIG (reference sequence). CDR3 sequence (DNA): TGTGCCTCTACAGGGGTACACACAGATACGCAGTATTTT. It translates to CASTGVHTDTQYF.

The V gene is TRBV27, the J gene TRBJ1-2; D gene unclear. V dropped 2 bases and J dropped 2 bases, with 15 bases sitting between them. Germline V lookup: CDR1 MNHEY, CDR2 SMNVEV (reference sequence). The CDR3 loop spans 16 amino acids. CDR3 DNA sequence: TGTGCCAGCAGTTTAATCCCCGCGAGACTGAACTATGGCTACACCTTC. Encoded protein: CASSLIPARLNYGYTF.

This clone was recorded once. V usage is TRBV30 and J usage is TRBJ1-5, with TRBD1 as a possible D gene (5 bases). Germline V gene data show CDR1 as GTSNPN and CDR2 as SVGIG (reference sequence). The CDR3 is 14 amino acids. Trimming shortened V by 2 bases and J by 4 bases, and 12 bases separated the two germline ends. Here the CDR3 reads CAWSRGQVNQPQHF. The CDR3 coding sequence is TGTGCCTGGAGTAGAGGACAAGTGAATCAGCCCCAGCATTTT.

A single count supports this clone. J is TRBJ2-7 and V is TRBV5-6, with a possible D match to TRBD2 (5 bases). Trimming removed 3 bases from V and 1 base from J, with 8 bases in between. This CDR3 is built from 13 residues. The germline V gene has CDR1 SGHDT and CDR2 YYEEEE. The CDR3 bases are TGTGCCAGCAGCTCGGACTGGTCCTACGAGCAGTACTTC. The encoded protein is CASSSDWSYEQYF.

The V call is TRBV27, the J call TRBJ1-1; 8 bases agree with TRBD1. This CDR3 contains 13 residues. With 1 base clipped from V and 13 bases from J, the junction kept 8 bases outside the gene matches. Looked up from germline, CDR1 is MNHEY and CDR2 is SMNVEV (reference sequence). DNA of the CDR3: TGTGCCAGCAGTTTATTGGACAGGGCCAAACATTTCTTT. The encoded protein is CASSLLDRAKHFF.

The V call is TRBV18, the J call TRBJ2-3; the D is unclear. CDR1 is KGHSH and CDR2 is LQKENI in the germline V gene. Between the trimmed V and J ends, which lost 4 bases and 2 bases, there was a span of 13 bases. This CDR3 comprises 15 residues. CDR3 sequence (DNA): TGTGCCAGCTCACAGGCTAGTGGATACACAGATACGCAGTATTTT. Its translation: CASSQASGYTDTQYF.